The 4 T cell receptor beta chains below all came from one sample that was sequenced in a study of T cell responses to AZD1222 COVID-19 vaccine. Method: immunoSEQ multiplex PCR; TCRdb's copy keeps in-frame clones and lacks some. The sample has roughly 60,000 clones; roughly 84% are singletons. Sequenced material: peripheral blood, taken on day 0 of AZD1222 vaccination. These receptors all stem from an adult in good health.

CDR3 DNA sequence: TGTGCCAGCAGCTTGGGACAGGGTCCCACTGAAGCTTTCTTT. It specifies CASSLGQGPTEAFF. The chain couples TRBV5-4 to TRBJ1-1; 7 bases agree with TRBD1. V was pared by 0 bases and J by 4 bases, with 3 bases of the junction left unmatched. Germline V gene data show CDR1 as SGHNT and CDR2 as YYREEE (reference sequence). The CDR3 is 14 amino acids.

The chain couples TRBV12-5 to TRBJ2-5; the D is unclear. The CDR3 spans 10 residues. Trimming cost V 3 bases and J 8 bases, with 4 bases left between them. Germline loops: CDR1 LGHNT, CDR2 FRNRAP. The CDR3 DNA follows: TGTGCTAGTGGTTTCACAACCCAGTACTTC. Residues: CASGFTTQYF.

The V and J genes are TRBV7-2 and TRBJ1-5; D is undetermined. CDR3 size: 14 residues. V was shortened by 6 bases and J by 9 bases, with 18 bases between the two germline ends. Per germline, CDR1 SGHTA and CDR2 FQGNSA. CDR3 region: CASSSLPSEGPQHF. For the CDR3, the DNA is TGTGCCAGCAGTTCACTCCCCTCTGAAGGGCCCCAGCATTTT.

This clone was seen just once. This sequence joins TRBV30 and TRBJ1-2, with 8 bases identical to TRBD1. Germline V gene data show CDR1 as GTSNPN and CDR2 as SVGIG (reference sequence). This CDR3 spans 11 amino acids. J gave up 5 bases and V 8 bases, and 4 bases lay outside the gene matches. CDR3 residues: CAGDRGYGYTF. In nucleotides, the CDR3 is TGTGCCGGTGACAGGGGTTATGGCTACACCTTC. Full variable domain (missing parts from reference TRBV30 and TRBJ1-2): SQTIHQWPATLVQPVGSPLSLECTVEGTSNPNLYWYRQAAGRGLQLLFYSVGIGQISSEVPQNLSASRPQDRQFILSSKKLLLSDSGFYLCAGDRGYGYTFGSGTRLTVV.